These 27 T cell receptor beta chains were sequenced from one sample in a study of stem cell transplantation in POMP-related autoinflammatory disease. Method: immunoSEQ multiplex PCR; TCRdb's copy keeps in-frame clones and lacks some. The sample has 450 to 550 clones; approximately 82% are singletons. The sequenced sample was CD4+ follicular helper T cells (Tfh) from PBMCs, obtained before stem cell transplantation. These receptors were collected from a human donor with POMP-related autoinflammation and immune dysregulation (PRAID).

DNA for the CDR3: TGCGCCAGCAGCTTGGCCGAAGAGACCCAGTACTTC. It is translated as CASSLAEETQYF. The chain couples TRBV5-1 to TRBJ2-5; D call uncertain. The ends were cut back, 0 bases at V and 3 bases at J, with 3 bases in the middle. The CDR3 sequence is 12 residues long. Germline lookup yields CDR1 SGHRS and CDR2 YFSETQ.

Details on this clone: One end of the junction does not line up with germline, which may come from a read error. This chain links TRBV6-5 with TRBJ1-1; D ambiguous. Germline V gene data show CDR1 as MNHEY and CDR2 as SVGAGI. The CDR3 totals 14 residues. The CDR3 sequence: CASSYLLGSPIAFF. The DNA for the CDR3 is TGCGCCAGCAGTTATCTCCTAGGCAGTCCGATAGCTTTCTTC.

For the CDR3, the DNA is TGTGCCAGCAGTCTCCAGCGGGTTAGCACAGATACGCAGTATTTT. Its translation: CASSLQRVSTDTQYF. The gene calls are TRBV27 and TRBJ2-3, with D maybe TRBD2 (6 bases). The length of the CDR3 is 15 residues. V was shortened by 5 bases and J by 0 bases, with 12 bases between the two germline ends. The germline V gene encodes CDR1 MNHEY and CDR2 SMNVEV (reference sequence).

The rearrangement links TRBV6-6 to TRBJ2-3; a weak D match, TRBD1 (6 bases). Per the germline V gene, CDR1 is MNHNY and CDR2 is SVGAGI (reference sequence). The CDR3 is 16 residues long. Trimming removed 1 base from V and 0 bases from J, with 11 bases in between. The CDR3 DNA sequence: TGTGCCAGCAGTTACTTGGACAGCCCTAGCACAGATACGCAGTATTTT. Translating it yields CASSYLDSPSTDTQYF.

The chain carries TRBV4-2 and TRBJ1-2; tentatively, D is TRBD1 (6 bases). This CDR3 spans 14 amino acids. V lost 1 base, J lost 6 bases, and 12 bases lay in between. Germline V gene sequence: CDR1 LGHNA, CDR2 YNFKEQ. The CDR3: CASSQVADSDGYTF. The CDR3 DNA reads TGTGCCAGCAGCCAAGTGGCGGACAGTGATGGCTACACCTTC.

J is TRBJ1-1 and V is TRBV6-5; possibly TRBD1 for D (5 bases). This CDR3 contains 13 residues. V lost 5 bases and J lost 5, with 12 bases in between. The V gene's germline CDR1 is MNHEY and CDR2 SVGAGI. CDR3: CASSPQGRTEAFF. CDR3 DNA sequence: TGTGCCAGCAGTCCCCAGGGACGGACTGAAGCTTTCTTT.

The chain carries TRBV5-1 and TRBJ2-3, with D maybe TRBD2 (7 bases). CDR3 length equals 14 residues. Germline V gene sequence: CDR1 SGHRS, CDR2 YFSETQ. V was cut by 1 base and J by 2 bases, with 8 bases left in between. CDR3 in DNA: TGCGCCAGCAGCTTGCGGGGGGCCACAGATACGCAGTATTTT. It yields the protein CASSLRGATDTQYF.

The CDR3 sequence: CASSPSILAGGRTGELFF. CDR3 nucleotides: TGTGCCAGCAGCCCGTCCATCCTAGCGGGGGGTCGCACCGGGGAGCTGTTTTTT. The genes are TRBV9 and TRBJ2-2, with 11 bases fitting TRBD2. Germline CDR1 and CDR2: SGDLS and YYNGEE. The CDR3 runs 18 residues. Germline trimming cut 4 bases from V and 4 bases from J; bases unmatched to any gene: 12.

The V and J genes are TRBV11-2 and TRBJ1-6, with D unclear. From germline, CDR1 is SGHAT and CDR2 FQNNGV. The CDR3 extends over 12 amino acids. V shed 3 bases and J shed 7 bases, with 4 bases lying between them. CDR3 DNA sequence: TGTGCCAGCAGCTTGTTGAATTCACCCCTCCACTTT. Its translation: CASSLLNSPLHF.

The chain recombines TRBV5-1 with TRBJ2-5; D may be TRBD2 (6 bases). From germline, CDR1 is SGHRS and CDR2 YFSETQ. Trimming shortened V by 2 bases and J by 5 bases, and 10 bases separated the two germline ends. This CDR3 has 13 residues. CDR3 loop: CASSFTGDETQYF. The CDR3 region has the DNA TGCGCCAGCAGCTTCACGGGGGACGAGACCCAGTACTTC.

Only a few counts were recorded for this clone. The chain combines TRBV2 with TRBJ2-3; 7 positions agree with TRBD1. The J segment lost 0 bases and the V segment lost 10 bases, leaving 4 bases of the junction unmatched. In germline, CDR1 is SNHLY, CDR2 FYNNEI. CDR3 length: 13 residues. Written as DNA, the CDR3 is TGTGCCAACCGACAGGGCAGCACAGATACGCAGTATTTT. Its protein product is CANRQGSTDTQYF.

Note on this clone: The junction departs from the called germline gene at one end, perhaps through a read error. The CDR3 region is CASSRLANTGELFF. The CDR3 DNA is TGTGCCAGCAGCCGACTCGCGAATACCGGGGAGCTGTTTTTT. The chain has TRBV4-2 and TRBJ2-2; D gene ambiguous. The CDR3 has 14 residues. Germline-derived CDR1 and CDR2 are LGHNA and YNFKEQ.

J is TRBJ2-5 and V is TRBV19, with 9 bases fitting TRBD2. The V gene end was trimmed by 7 bases and the J gene end by 2 bases; junction bases not matched to a gene: 20. The CDR3 extends over 19 amino acids. Germline CDR1 LNHDA, CDR2 SQIVND (reference sequence). The CDR3 DNA sequence: TGTGCCAGTACGCGGGCCGGGACTAGCTTTCTTGGGGAACAAGAGACCCAGTACTTC. Protein sequence: CASTRAGTSFLGEQETQYF.

V and J are TRBV4-1 and TRBJ1-4; maybe TRBD1 (6 bases). Trimming pared 4 bases from V and 3 bases from J, leaving 15 bases between. The CDR3 has 16 residues. Germline V gene data show CDR1 as MGHRA and CDR2 as YSYEKL. In DNA form, the CDR3 reads TGCGCCAGCAGCCCCCAAGACAGGTCCGCTAATGAAAAACTGTTTTTT. This translates into CASSPQDRSANEKLFF.

This chain links TRBV2 with TRBJ2-5; D unresolved. Germline loops: CDR1 SNHLY, CDR2 FYNNEI. Between the trimmed V and J ends, which lost 3 bases and 4 bases, there was a span of 6 bases. The CDR3 loop spans 12 amino acids. The CDR3 DNA reads as TGTGCCAGCAGTGATTGGGCAGAGACCCAGTACTTC. Translated: CASSDWAETQYF.

This clone has more than one count but fewer than ten. The chain employs TRBV5-5 and TRBJ1-1, with TRBD1 matching over 8 bases. The CDR3 loop spans 13 amino acids. V was clipped by 4 bases and J by 3 bases; unmatched bases: 2. In germline, CDR1 is SGHKS, CDR2 YYEKEE (reference sequence). CDR3 region: CASSQTGDTEAFF. The CDR3 DNA is TGTGCCAGCAGCCAGACAGGGGACACTGAAGCTTTCTTT.

The chain couples TRBV6-5 to TRBJ2-1; TRBD1 or TRBD2 may be the D gene (5 bases each). Trimming stripped 2 bases from V and 6 bases from J, with 11 bases between. The CDR3 consists of 14 residues. Per germline, CDR1 MNHEY and CDR2 SVGAGI. The CDR3 reads CASSYEGRFNEQFF. CDR3 in DNA: TGTGCCAGCAGTTACGAGGGGCGCTTCAATGAGCAGTTCTTC.

This chain links TRBV5-1 with TRBJ1-3; D not resolved. V lost 3 bases to trimming and J lost 3 bases, with 7 bases between them. The CDR3 covers 13 residues. In germline, CDR1 is SGHRS, CDR2 YFSETQ. This CDR3 reads CASSSADGNTIYF. The CDR3 DNA reads as TGCGCCAGCAGCTCGGCAGATGGAAACACCATATATTTT.

The rearrangement uses TRBV28 and TRBJ2-2; D is perhaps TRBD1 or TRBD2 (6 bases each). The germline CDR1 and CDR2 sequences are MDHEN and SYDVKM. The ends were cut back, 2 bases at V and 4 bases at J, with 14 bases in the middle. The CDR3 has 16 amino acids. The CDR3 DNA reads as TGTGCCAGCAGTTTAGTGGGGGGCGCGGGCACCGGGGAGCTGTTTTTT. This translates into CASSLVGGAGTGELFF.

The genes are TRBV28 and TRBJ1-3; D ambiguous. Trimming removed 2 bases from V and 2 bases from J, with 7 bases in between. The CDR3 has 14 residues. Per germline, CDR1 MDHEN and CDR2 SYDVKM. CDR3 nucleotides: TGTGCCAGCAGTTTACCGGCCCCTGGAAACACCATATATTTT. Its translation is CASSLPAPGNTIYF.

The chain has TRBV6-1 and TRBJ1-2; D is unclear. Trimming removed 4 bases at V and 5 bases at J, with 11 bases between. The CDR3 is 13 amino acids. Per the germline V gene, CDR1 is MNHNS and CDR2 is SASEGT. The CDR3 coding sequence is TGTGCCAGCAGTGGCCGGGGTCGGTATGGCTACACCTTC. Translated, it gives CASSGRGRYGYTF.

The J gene is TRBJ2-2, the V gene TRBV9, with TRBD2 identical over 8 bases. J was trimmed by 6 bases and V by 4 bases; bases with no gene match: 8. The CDR3 is 15 residues long. CDR1 SGDLS and CDR2 YYNGEE come from the germline V gene. The CDR3: CASSPLAAGAGELFF. DNA for the CDR3: TGTGCCAGCAGCCCTCTAGCAGCGGGGGCCGGGGAGCTGTTTTTT.

The rearrangement joins TRBV6-5 to TRBJ2-2; D not certain. Trimming took 2 bases from V and 5 from J, leaving 9 bases between them. CDR1 and CDR2 (germline): MNHEY, SVGAGI. This CDR3 region has 14 residues. DNA of the CDR3: TGTGCCAGCAGTTACCTTTTGGAAACCGGGGAGCTGTTTTTT. Its translation is CASSYLLETGELFF.

The chain employs TRBV2 and TRBJ2-5; 10 bases match TRBD1. Germline CDR1 is SNHLY and CDR2 is FYNNEI. Germline trimming cut 6 bases from V and 5 bases from J; bases unmatched to any gene: 6. CDR3 length: 14 amino acids. The CDR3 DNA sequence: TGTGCCAGCAGAGCCGGGACAGGGGAGGAGACCCAGTACTTC. It is translated as CASRAGTGEETQYF.

This clone was counted only a few times. The rearrangement links TRBV7-9 to TRBJ2-1; TRBD2 aligns across 15 bases. J gave up 9 bases and V 5 bases, and 8 bases lay outside the gene matches. Germline loops: CDR1 SEHNR, CDR2 FQNEAQ (reference sequence). The CDR3 is 16 amino acids. In DNA, the CDR3 is TGTGCCAGCAGCCGGACTAGCGGGAGGGCGGGAAGTGAGCAGTTCTTC. It specifies CASSRTSGRAGSEQFF.

In its sample, this clone was seen a few times. CDR3 region: CASRAGEEYTEAFF. CDR3 DNA: TGTGCCAGCAGGGCAGGGGAGGAGTACACTGAAGCTTTCTTT. The chain carries TRBV2 and TRBJ1-1, with a tentative D call TRBD1 (6 bases). Trimming left V 6 bases short and J 3 bases short, with 14 bases between. This CDR3 region has 14 residues. The germline V gene has CDR1 SNHLY and CDR2 FYNNEI.

The chain uses TRBV7-2 and TRBJ1-1, with D possibly being TRBD1 (5 bases). CDR3 length: 13 residues. CDR1 SGHTA and CDR2 FQGNSA come from the germline V gene. V was clipped by 5 bases and J by 11 bases, with 18 bases between them. The CDR3 nucleotides are TGTGCCAGCAGCGTAGGAACTACAGGAGATGCTTTCTTT. This codes for CASSVGTTGDAFF.